This T cell receptor (beta chain) was identified during a study of blood T cells in healthy people across ages. Findings of the study overall: A roughly linear fall in TCR beta diversity per million T cells was seen with increasing age. The donors' CMV status was not determined, possibly confounding changes in expanded clonotypes.

Donor samples were obtained from healthy Caucasian individuals from Russia, aged roughly 6 to 95. Sample-barcoded 5' priming and a J-beta primer mix drove a second PCR of about 6 to 12 cycles. TCRdb recomputed calls from the 5' RACE reads with MiXCR, one row per CDR3 protein. The data show hundreds of thousands of distinct CDR3 sequences, approximately 65% seen once. As regards this clonotype: Its matching antigen is unknown.

V lost 5 bases and J lost 0, with 13 bases in between. The CDR3 covers 16 residues. From germline, CDR1 is KGHDR and CDR2 SFDVKD. V is TRBV24-1 and J is TRBJ2-1; D gene unclear. This clonotype was sampled from a man aged 25-45 years in good health. The sequenced sample consisted of blood. The CDR3 nucleotides read TGTGCCACCAGTGCCCGACCCCGAGGCTCCTACAATGAGCAGTTCTTC. This codes for CATSARPRGSYNEQFF.